Following are 2 T cell receptor beta chains from one sample sequenced in a study of T cell changes during pregnancy in multiple sclerosis (dated by TCRdb to about 2019). Library construction relied on the immunoSEQ multiplex PCR assay. Drawn from immuneACCESS, this table holds only the in-frame rearrangements with V and J called that TCRdb kept. Clones are partly lost; checked studies trace under half to an unresolved V gene and leave the rest unexplained. This sample gives roughly 93,000 clones in total; roughly 92% of them show up just once. The top ten constitute approximately 2% of the sample. This specimen consisted of peripheral blood, obtained after pregnancy. The receptors stem from a female donor with multiple sclerosis, enrolled in a pregnancy study.

Written as DNA, the CDR3 is TGTGCCAGCAGCCAAGATCGGACAGGATATAATTCACCCCTCCACTTT. Encoded protein: CASSQDRTGYNSPLHF. The gene calls are TRBV4-2 and TRBJ1-6; the match to TRBD1 covers 7 bases. The ends lost 0 bases at V and 4 bases at J; junction bases unmatched: 3. From germline, CDR1 is LGHNA and CDR2 YNFKEQ. The CDR3 has 16 amino acids.

This chain connects TRBV6-6 to TRBJ2-7, with TRBD2 matching over 8 bases. Germline CDR1 reads MNHNY; CDR2 reads SVGAGI (reference sequence). There are 16 residues in the CDR3. V lost 0 bases, J lost 1 base, and 5 bases stayed unmatched. In nucleotides, the CDR3 is TGTGCCAGCAGTTACTCGCTGCTAGCGGGTTCCTACGAGCAGTACTTC. Translated: CASSYSLLAGSYEQYF.